This passage covers 8 T cell receptor beta chains from one sample sequenced in a study of shared clonotypes between healthy human individuals. Assay used: immunoSEQ multiplex PCR; TCRdb lists only in-frame clones, some missing. Of around 2.3 million clones in the sample, approximately 95% were seen once. The material sequenced was naive CD4+ T cells sorted from blood. As for subset: CD45RA+ positively selected. The receptors originated from a man younger than 35 in good health.

The chain couples TRBV28 to TRBJ1-4, with D maybe TRBD1 (5 bases). V lost 7 bases and J lost 10, with 13 bases in between. CDR3 length: 12 residues. In germline, CDR1 is MDHEN, CDR2 SYDVKM. CDR3 in amino acids: CASIQDGGKLFF. CDR3 nucleotides: TGTGCCAGCATTCAGGACGGGGGAAAACTGTTTTTT.

With regard to this clone: The same CDR3 can be traced to other DNA sequences in this sample. The rearrangement links TRBV6-6 to TRBJ2-3, with D perhaps being TRBD1 or TRBD2 (5 bases each). V dropped 3 bases and J dropped 1 base, with 8 bases sitting between them. Germline-derived CDR1 and CDR2 are MNHNY and SVGAGI (reference sequence). The CDR3 length is 14 residues. In nucleotides, the CDR3 is TGTGCCAGCAGTTATGGGGGTGGCACAGATACGCAGTATTTT. Its translation is CASSYGGGTDTQYF.

The chain is built from TRBV19 and TRBJ1-2; weak D call: TRBD1 (6 bases). Germline-derived CDR1 and CDR2 are LNHDA and SQIVND (reference sequence). The germline V and J ends were trimmed by 7 bases and 6 bases, with 12 bases remaining between them. The CDR3 sequence is 12 residues long. CDR3 loop: CASKRRGDGYTF. CDR3 nucleotide sequence: TGTGCCAGTAAAAGGAGGGGGGATGGCTACACCTTC.

V usage is TRBV23-1 and J usage is TRBJ2-5; D is unresolved. TRBV23-1 is treated as an ORF (open reading frame) with a function not yet certain. This CDR3 region has 11 residues. V gave up 3 bases and J gave up 6 bases, with 5 bases separating them. CDR3 residues: CASSHSKTQYF. CDR3 DNA: TGCGCCAGCAGTCATTCGAAGACCCAGTACTTC.

This chain uses TRBV11-2 with TRBJ2-2, with 9 bases identical to TRBD2. The CDR3 extends over 18 amino acids. V lost 1 base, J lost 2 bases, and 8 bases stayed unmatched. From germline, CDR1 is SGHAT and CDR2 FQNNGV. CDR3 sequence reads: CASSLVGLAGLNTGELFF. The DNA for the CDR3 is TGTGCCAGCAGCTTAGTCGGTCTAGCGGGGCTCAACACCGGGGAGCTGTTTTTT. Looking up the rest from reference TRBV11-2 and TRBJ2-2 gives the full variable domain: EAGVAQSPRYKIIEKRQSVAFWCNPISGHATLYWYQQILGQGPKLLIQFQNNGVVDDSQLPKDRFSAERLKGVDSTLKIQPAKLEDSAVYLCASSLVGLAGLNTGELFFGEGSRLTVL.

The chain joins TRBV11-2 to TRBJ1-4; D gene unclear. This CDR3 is 13 amino acids long. Germline V gene lookup returns CDR1 SGHAT and CDR2 FQNNGV. V dropped 10 bases and J dropped 0 bases, with 9 bases sitting between them. CDR3 DNA: TGTGCCATGCAGGACTCAACTAATGAAAAACTGTTTTTT. Translated, it gives CAMQDSTNEKLFF.

The chain couples TRBV19 to TRBJ1-2; TRBD1 might be the D (6 bases). V dropped 5 bases and J dropped 6 bases, with 16 bases sitting between them. The V gene's germline CDR1 is LNHDA and CDR2 SQIVND (reference sequence). The CDR3 is 14 amino acids. The CDR3 nucleotides are TGTGCCAGTAGTTTCCGACAGGACCGAAATGGCTACACCTTC. It specifies CASSFRQDRNGYTF.

V is TRBV18 and J is TRBJ2-2; 7 bases line up with TRBD1. The CDR3 has 16 residues. Germline CDR1 KGHSH, CDR2 LQKENI. Trimming at V came to 0 bases and at J to 5 bases, leaving 6 bases not matched to a gene. CDR3 protein: CASSPPHRGDTGELFF. Here the CDR3 DNA reads TGTGCCAGCTCACCACCGCACAGGGGAGATACCGGGGAGCTGTTTTTT.